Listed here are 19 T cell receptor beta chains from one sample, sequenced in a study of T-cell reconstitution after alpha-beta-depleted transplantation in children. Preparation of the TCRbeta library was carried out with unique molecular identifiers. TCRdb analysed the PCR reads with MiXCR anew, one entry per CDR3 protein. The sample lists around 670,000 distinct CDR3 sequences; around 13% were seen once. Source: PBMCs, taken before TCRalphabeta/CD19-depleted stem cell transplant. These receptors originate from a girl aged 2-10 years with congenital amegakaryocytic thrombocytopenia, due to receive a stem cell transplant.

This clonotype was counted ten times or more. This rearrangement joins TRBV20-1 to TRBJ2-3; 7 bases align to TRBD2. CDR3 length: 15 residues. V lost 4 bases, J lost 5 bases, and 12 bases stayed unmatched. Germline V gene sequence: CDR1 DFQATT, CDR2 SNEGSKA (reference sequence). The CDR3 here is CSAKVGGAGRDTQYF. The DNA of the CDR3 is TGCAGTGCTAAGGTGGGGGGAGCGGGGAGAGATACGCAGTATTTT.

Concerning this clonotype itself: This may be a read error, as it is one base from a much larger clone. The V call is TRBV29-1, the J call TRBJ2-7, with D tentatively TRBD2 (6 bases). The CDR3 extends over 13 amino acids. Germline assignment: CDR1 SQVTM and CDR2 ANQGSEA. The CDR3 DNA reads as TGCAGCGTCGGGACTCCGGGGATCTACGAGCCGTACTTC. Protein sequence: CSVGTPGIYEPYF.

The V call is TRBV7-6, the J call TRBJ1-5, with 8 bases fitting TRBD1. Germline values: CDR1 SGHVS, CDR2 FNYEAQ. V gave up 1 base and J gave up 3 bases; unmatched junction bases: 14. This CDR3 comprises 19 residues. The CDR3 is CASSLVPGGFDLFNQPQHF. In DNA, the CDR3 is TGTGCCAGCAGCTTAGTCCCAGGGGGCTTCGACCTATTCAATCAGCCCCAGCATTTT.

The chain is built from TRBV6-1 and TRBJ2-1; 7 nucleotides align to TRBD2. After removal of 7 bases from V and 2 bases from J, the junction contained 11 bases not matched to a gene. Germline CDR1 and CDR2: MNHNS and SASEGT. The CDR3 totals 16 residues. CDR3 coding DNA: TGTGCCAGCAATAGGCCTTCTAGCGGACCCTACAATGAGCAGTTCTTC. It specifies CASNRPSSGPYNEQFF.

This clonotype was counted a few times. The CDR3, as DNA: TGTGCCAGCAGCCAAATTCAGAACACCGGGGAGCTGTTTTTT. This codes for CASSQIQNTGELFF. The chain carries TRBV7-9 and TRBJ2-2; D ambiguous. The V gene's germline CDR1 is SEHNR and CDR2 FQNEAQ (reference sequence). The CDR3 is made up of 14 amino acids. Trimming left V 5 bases short and J 1 base short, with 8 bases between.

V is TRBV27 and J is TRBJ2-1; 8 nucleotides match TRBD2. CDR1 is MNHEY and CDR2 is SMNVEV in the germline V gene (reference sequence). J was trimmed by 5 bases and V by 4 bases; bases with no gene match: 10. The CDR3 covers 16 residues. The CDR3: CASSSFASGRNNEQFF. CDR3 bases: TGTGCCAGCAGTTCCTTCGCCAGCGGGAGAAACAATGAGCAGTTCTTC.

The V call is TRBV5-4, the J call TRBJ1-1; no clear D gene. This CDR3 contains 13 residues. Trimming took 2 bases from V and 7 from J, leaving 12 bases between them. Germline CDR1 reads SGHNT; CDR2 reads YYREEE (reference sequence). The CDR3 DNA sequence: TGTGCCAGCAGCTTTACACCGGGAGATGAAGCTTTCTTT. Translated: CASSFTPGDEAFF.

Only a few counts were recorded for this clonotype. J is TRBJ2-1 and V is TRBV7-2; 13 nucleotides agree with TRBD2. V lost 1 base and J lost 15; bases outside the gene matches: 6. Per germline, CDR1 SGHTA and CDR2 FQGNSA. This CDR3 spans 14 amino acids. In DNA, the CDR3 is TGTGCCAGCAGCTTAGGCGGGACTAGCGGGACGGGGTTCTTC. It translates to CASSLGGTSGTGFF. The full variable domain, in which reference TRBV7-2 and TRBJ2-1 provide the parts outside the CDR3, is GAGVSQSPSNKVTEKGKDVELRCDPISGHTALYWYRQSLGQGLEFLIYFQGNSAPDKSGLPSDRFSAERTGGSVSTLTIQRTQQEDSAVYLCASSLGGTSGTGFFGPGTRLTVL.

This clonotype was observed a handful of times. The CDR3 loop is CSARDQAGVGEQYF. CDR3 DNA sequence: TGCAGTGCTAGAGATCAGGCGGGAGTGGGGGAGCAGTACTTC. The V gene is TRBV20-1, the J gene TRBJ2-7; 7 nucleotides match TRBD2. V trimming: 0 bases; J trimming: 7 bases; junction bases outside the gene matches: 9. The CDR3 sequence is 14 residues long. Germline V gene data show CDR1 as DFQATT and CDR2 as SNEGSKA (reference sequence).

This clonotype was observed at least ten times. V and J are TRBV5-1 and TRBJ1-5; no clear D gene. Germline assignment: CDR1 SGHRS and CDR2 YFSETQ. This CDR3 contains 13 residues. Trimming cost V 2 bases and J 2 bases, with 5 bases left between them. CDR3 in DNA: TGCGCCAGCAGCTTTGAGGGCAATCAGCCCCAGCATTTT. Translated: CASSFEGNQPQHF. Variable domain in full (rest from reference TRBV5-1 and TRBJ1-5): KAGVTQTPRYLIKTRGQQVTLSCSPISGHRSVSWYQQTPGQGLQFLFEYFSETQRNKGNFPGRFSGRQFSNSRSEMNVSTLELGDSALYLCASSFEGNQPQHFGDGTRLSIL.

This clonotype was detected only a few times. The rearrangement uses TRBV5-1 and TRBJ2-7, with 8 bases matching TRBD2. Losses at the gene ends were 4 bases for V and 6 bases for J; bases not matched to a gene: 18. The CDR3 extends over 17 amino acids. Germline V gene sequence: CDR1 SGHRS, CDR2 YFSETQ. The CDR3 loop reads CASSQTPTSGERGEQYF. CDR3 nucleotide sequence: TGCGCCAGCAGCCAGACCCCTACTAGCGGAGAGAGGGGCGAGCAGTACTTC. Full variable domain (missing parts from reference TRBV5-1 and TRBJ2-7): KAGVTQTPRYLIKTRGQQVTLSCSPISGHRSVSWYQQTPGQGLQFLFEYFSETQRNKGNFPGRFSGRQFSNSRSEMNVSTLELGDSALYLCASSQTPTSGERGEQYFGPGTRLTVT.

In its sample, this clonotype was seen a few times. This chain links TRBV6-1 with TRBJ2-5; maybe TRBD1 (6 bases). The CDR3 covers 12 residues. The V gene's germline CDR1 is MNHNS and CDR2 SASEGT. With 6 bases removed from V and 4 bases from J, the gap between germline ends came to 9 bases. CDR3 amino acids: CASRMTGETQYF. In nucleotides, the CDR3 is TGTGCCAGCAGAATGACAGGAGAGACCCAGTACTTC.

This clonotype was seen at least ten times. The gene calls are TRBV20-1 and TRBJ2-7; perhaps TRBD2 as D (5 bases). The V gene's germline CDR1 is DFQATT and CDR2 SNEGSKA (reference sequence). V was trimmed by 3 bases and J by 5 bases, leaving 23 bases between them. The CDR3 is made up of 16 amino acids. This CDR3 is CSASKSSPGLRDEQYF. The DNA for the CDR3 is TGCAGTGCTAGTAAAAGCTCCCCGGGGTTGAGAGACGAGCAGTACTTC.

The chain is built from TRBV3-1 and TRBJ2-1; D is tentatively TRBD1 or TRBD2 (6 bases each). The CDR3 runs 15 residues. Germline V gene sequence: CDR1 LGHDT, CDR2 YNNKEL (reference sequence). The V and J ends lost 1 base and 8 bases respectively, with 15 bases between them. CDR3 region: CASSQGGALGDEQFF. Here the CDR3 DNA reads TGTGCCAGCAGCCAAGGGGGGGCCCTAGGGGATGAGCAGTTCTTC.

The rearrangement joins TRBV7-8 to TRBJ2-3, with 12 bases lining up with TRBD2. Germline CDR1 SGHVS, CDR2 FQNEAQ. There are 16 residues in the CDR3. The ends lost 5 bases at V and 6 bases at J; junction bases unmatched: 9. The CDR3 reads CASSPGLAGRLDTQYF. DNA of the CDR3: TGTGCCAGCAGCCCCGGACTAGCGGGACGGTTGGATACGCAGTATTTT. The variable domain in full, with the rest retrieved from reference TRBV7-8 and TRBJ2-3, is GAGVSQSPRYKVAKRGQDVALRCDPISGHVSLFWYQQALGQGPEFLTYFQNEAQLDKSGLPSDRFFAERPEGSVSTLKIQRTQQEDSAVYLCASSPGLAGRLDTQYFGPGTRLTVL.

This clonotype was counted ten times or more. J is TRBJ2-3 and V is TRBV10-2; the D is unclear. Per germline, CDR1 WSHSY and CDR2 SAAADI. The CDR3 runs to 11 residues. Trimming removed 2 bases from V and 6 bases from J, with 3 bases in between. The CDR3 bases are TGCGCCAGCAGTGAGCGGGATACGCAGTATTTT. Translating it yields CASSERDTQYF.

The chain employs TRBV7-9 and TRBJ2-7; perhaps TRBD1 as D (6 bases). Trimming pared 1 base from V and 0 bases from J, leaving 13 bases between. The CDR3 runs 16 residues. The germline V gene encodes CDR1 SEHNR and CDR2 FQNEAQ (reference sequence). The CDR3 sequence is CASSLDLRGSSYEQYF. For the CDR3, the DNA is TGTGCCAGCAGCTTAGATTTGAGGGGGTCCTCCTACGAGCAGTACTTC.

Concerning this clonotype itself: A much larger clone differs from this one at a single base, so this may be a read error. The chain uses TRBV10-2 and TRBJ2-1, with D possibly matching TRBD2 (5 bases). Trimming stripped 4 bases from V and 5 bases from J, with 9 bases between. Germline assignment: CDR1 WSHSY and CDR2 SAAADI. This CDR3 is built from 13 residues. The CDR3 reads CASSAGLDNEQFF. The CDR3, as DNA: TGCGCCAGCAGTGCAGGACTTGACAATGAGCAGTTCTTC.

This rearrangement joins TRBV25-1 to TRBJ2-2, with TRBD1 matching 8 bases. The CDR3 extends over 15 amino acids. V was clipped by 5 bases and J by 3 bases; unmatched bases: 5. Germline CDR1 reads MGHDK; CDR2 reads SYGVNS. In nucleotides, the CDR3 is TGTGCCAGCAGTACGACAGGGGACCACACCGGGGAGCTGTTTTTT. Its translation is CASSTTGDHTGELFF. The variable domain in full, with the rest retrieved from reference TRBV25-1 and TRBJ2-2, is EADIYQTPRYLVIGTGKKITLECSQTMGHDKMYWYQQDPGMELHLIHYSYGVNSTEKGDLSSESTVSRIRTEHFPLTLESARPSHTSQYLCASSTTGDHTGELFFGEGSRLTVL.